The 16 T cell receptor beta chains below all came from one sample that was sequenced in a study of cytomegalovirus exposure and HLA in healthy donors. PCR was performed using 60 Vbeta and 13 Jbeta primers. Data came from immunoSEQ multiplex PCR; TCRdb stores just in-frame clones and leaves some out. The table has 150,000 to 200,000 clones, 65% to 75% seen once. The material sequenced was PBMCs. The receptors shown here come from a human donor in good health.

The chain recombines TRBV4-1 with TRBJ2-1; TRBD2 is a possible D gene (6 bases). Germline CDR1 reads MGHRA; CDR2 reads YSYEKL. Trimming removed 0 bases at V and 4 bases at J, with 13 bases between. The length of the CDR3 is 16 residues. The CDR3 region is CASSQDLGGEYNEQFF. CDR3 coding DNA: TGCGCCAGCAGCCAAGATCTGGGCGGGGAATACAATGAGCAGTTCTTC.

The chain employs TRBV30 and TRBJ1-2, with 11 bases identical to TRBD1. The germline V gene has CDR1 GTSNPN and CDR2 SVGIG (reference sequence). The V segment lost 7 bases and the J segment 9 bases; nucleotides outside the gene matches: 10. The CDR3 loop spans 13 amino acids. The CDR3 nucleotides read TGTGCCTCCGGGACAGGGGGGGGTGTTAGCTACACCTTC. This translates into CASGTGGGVSYTF.

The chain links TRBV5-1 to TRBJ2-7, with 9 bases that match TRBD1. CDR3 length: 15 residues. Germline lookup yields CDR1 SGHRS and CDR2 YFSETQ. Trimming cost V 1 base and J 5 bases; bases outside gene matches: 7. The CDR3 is CASSLILQGANEQYF. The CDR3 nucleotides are TGCGCCAGCAGCTTGATTCTACAGGGGGCGAACGAGCAGTACTTC. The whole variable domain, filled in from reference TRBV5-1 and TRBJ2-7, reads KAGVTQTPRYLIKTRGQQVTLSCSPISGHRSVSWYQQTPGQGLQFLFEYFSETQRNKGNFPGRFSGRQFSNSRSEMNVSTLELGDSALYLCASSLILQGANEQYFGPGTRLTVT.

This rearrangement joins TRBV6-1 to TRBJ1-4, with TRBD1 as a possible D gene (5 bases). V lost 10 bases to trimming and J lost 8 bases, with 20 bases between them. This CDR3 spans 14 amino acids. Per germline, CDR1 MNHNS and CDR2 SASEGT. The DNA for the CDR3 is TGTGCCACCCTTCTCGGGGGAGGCGAGGAAAAACTGTTTTTT. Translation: CATLLGGGEEKLFF.

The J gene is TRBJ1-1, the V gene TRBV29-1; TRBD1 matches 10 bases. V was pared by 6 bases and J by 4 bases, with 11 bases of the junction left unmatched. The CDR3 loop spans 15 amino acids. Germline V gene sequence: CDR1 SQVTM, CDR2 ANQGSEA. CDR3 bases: TGCAGCGTCCAAGCAGACAGGGGGCGGATCACTGAAGCTTTCTTT. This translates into CSVQADRGRITEAFF.

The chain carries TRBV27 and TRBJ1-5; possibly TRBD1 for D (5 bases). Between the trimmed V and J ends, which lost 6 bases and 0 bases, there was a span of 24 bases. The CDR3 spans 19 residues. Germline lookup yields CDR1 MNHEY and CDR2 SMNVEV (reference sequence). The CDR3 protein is CASSPVGGEDRYSNQPQHF. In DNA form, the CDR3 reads TGTGCCAGCAGCCCGGTCGGGGGTGAGGATAGATATAGCAATCAGCCCCAGCATTTT.

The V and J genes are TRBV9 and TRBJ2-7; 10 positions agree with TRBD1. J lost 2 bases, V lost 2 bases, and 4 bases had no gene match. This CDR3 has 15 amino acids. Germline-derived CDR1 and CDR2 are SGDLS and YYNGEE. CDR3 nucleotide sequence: TGTGCCAGCAGCGTTAGTGGGACAGGGGCCTACGAGCAGTACTTC. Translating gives CASSVSGTGAYEQYF.

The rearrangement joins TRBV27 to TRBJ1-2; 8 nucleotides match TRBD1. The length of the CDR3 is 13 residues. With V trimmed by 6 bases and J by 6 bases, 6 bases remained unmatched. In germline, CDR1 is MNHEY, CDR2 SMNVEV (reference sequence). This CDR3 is CASRPDRAHGYTF. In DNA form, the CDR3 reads TGTGCCAGCAGACCGGACAGGGCCCATGGCTACACCTTC.

CDR3 amino acids: CASSEFGKEINYGYTF. CDR3 nucleotide sequence: TGTGCCAGCAGTGAATTCGGGAAGGAAATTAACTATGGCTACACCTTC. The chain couples TRBV25-1 to TRBJ1-2; D call uncertain. The germline V gene encodes CDR1 MGHDK and CDR2 SYGVNS. This CDR3 region has 16 residues. V lost 1 base to trimming and J lost 1 base, with 13 bases between them.

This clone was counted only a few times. CDR3 loop: CASSSQWGGDEQYF. CDR3 coding DNA: TGTGCCAGCAGCTCCCAATGGGGGGGCGACGAGCAGTACTTC. V and J are TRBV5-4 and TRBJ2-5; D may be TRBD2 (7 bases). The last part of the DNA fits TRBJ2-7 better; the J call may be wrong. CDR3 size: 14 residues. The germline gives CDR1 SGHNT, CDR2 YYREEE (reference sequence).

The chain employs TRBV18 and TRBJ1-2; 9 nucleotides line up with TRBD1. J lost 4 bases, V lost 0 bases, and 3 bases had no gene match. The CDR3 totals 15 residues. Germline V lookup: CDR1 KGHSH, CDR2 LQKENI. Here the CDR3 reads CASSPPGQGIYGYTF. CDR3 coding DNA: TGTGCCAGCTCACCACCGGGACAGGGAATCTATGGCTACACCTTC. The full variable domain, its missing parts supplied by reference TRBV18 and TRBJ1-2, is NAGVMQNPRHLVRRRGQEARLRCSPMKGHSHVYWYRQLPEEGLKFMVYLQKENIIDESGMPKERFSAEFPKEGPSILRIQQVVRGDSAAYFCASSPPGQGIYGYTFGSGTRLTVV.

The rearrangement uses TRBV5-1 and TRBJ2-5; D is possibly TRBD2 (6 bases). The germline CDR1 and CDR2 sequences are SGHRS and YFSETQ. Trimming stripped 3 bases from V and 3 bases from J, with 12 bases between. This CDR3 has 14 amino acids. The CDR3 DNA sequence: TGCGCCAGCAGCTCCGGGACTCTTGAAGAGACCCAGTACTTC. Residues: CASSSGTLEETQYF.

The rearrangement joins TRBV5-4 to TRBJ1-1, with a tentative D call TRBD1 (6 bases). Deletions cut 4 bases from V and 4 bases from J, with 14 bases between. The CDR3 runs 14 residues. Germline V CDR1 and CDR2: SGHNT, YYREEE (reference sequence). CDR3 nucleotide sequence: TGTGCCAGCAGCCCCTGGGGGGGGGCCACTGAAGCTTTCTTT. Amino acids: CASSPWGGATEAFF.

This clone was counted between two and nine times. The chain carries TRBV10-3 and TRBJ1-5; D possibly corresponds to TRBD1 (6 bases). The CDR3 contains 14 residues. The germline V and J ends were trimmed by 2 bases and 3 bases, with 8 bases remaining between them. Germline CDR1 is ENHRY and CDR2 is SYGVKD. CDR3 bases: TGTGCCATCAGTGAGGGGGGCAACAATCAGCCCCAGCATTTT. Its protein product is CAISEGGNNQPQHF.

Here the CDR3 reads CASSHPRGDEPYEQYF. The CDR3 DNA follows: TGCGCCAGCAGCCATCCACGGGGGGACGAACCCTACGAGCAGTACTTC. The chain carries TRBV4-1 and TRBJ2-7, with 7 bases aligning to TRBD2. The J segment lost 2 bases and the V segment lost 3 bases, leaving 10 bases of the junction unmatched. Germline assignment: CDR1 MGHRA and CDR2 YSYEKL. The CDR3 runs to 16 residues.

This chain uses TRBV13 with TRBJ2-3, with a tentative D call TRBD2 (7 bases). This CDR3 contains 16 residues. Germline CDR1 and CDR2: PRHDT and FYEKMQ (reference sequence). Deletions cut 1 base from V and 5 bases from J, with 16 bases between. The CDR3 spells CASSLVRGGHVDTQYF. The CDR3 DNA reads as TGTGCCAGCAGCTTAGTGAGGGGGGGGCATGTAGATACGCAGTATTTT.